The rows below give T cell receptor beta chains drawn from one sample of a study of T cells in Graves' hyperthyroidism and ophthalmopathy. From the multiplex PCR reads, TCRdb called clonotypes with MiXCR, one entry per CDR3 protein. Among fewer than 700,000 distinct CDR3 sequences listed, roughly 15% were seen once. Sequences were obtained from blood. The receptors stem from a woman in her late teens or twenties with Graves' ophthalmopathy. The CDR3 runs from the conserved cysteine through the conserved F or W. Each record gives: D gene, clone size, V gene, J gene, CDR3 protein, CDR3 DNA. The D gene is left open where the match is weak. Clone size appears in some rows only: once, few, many, or a class for an expanded clone.

-	few	TRBV5-6	TRBJ1-1	CASRSDGGVNTEAFF	TGTGCCAGCAGGTCCGATGGGGGGGTGAACACTGAAGCTTTCTTT
-	few	TRBV27	TRBJ2-1	CASSPIAAINEQFF	TGTGCCAGCAGTCCCATAGCGGCAATCAATGAGCAGTTCTTC
TRBD1	few	TRBV6-4	TRBJ1-1	CASSESGQGNTEAFF	TGTGCCAGCAGCGAATCGGGACAGGGGAACACTGAAGCTTTCTTT
-	many	TRBV5-5	TRBJ2-1	CASSPTVREQFF	TGTGCCAGCAGCCCAACTGTGAGGGAGCAGTTCTTC
-	-	TRBV2	TRBJ1-1	CASSEWGGAATEAFF	TGTGCCAGCAGTGAATGGGGGGGGGCCGCCACTGAAGCTTTCTTT
-	few	TRBV7-2	TRBJ2-2	CASSLRGVGSTGELFF	TGTGCCAGCAGCTTAAGGGGGGTTGGTAGCACCGGGGAGCTGTTTTTT
TRBD1	many	TRBV7-2	TRBJ2-1	CASSRDRDSYNEQFF	TGTGCCAGCAGCCGGGACAGGGATTCCTACAATGAGCAGTTCTTC
TRBD2	many	TRBV6-2/TRBV6-3	TRBJ2-7	CASSTSSGTTYEQYF	TGTGCCAGCAGTACTTCTAGCGGGACCACCTACGAGCAGTACTTC
TRBD1	few	TRBV18	TRBJ1-6	CASSPGQLGAYNSPLHF	TGTGCCAGCTCACCGGGACAGCTCGGAGCATATAATTCACCCCTCCACTTT
TRBD1	few	TRBV5-4	TRBJ1-4	CASSPGTGEEKLFF	TGTGCCAGCAGCCCCGGGACAGGGGAAGAAAAACTGTTTTTT
TRBD2	-	TRBV20-1	TRBJ2-1	CSARDFSTSGGHNEQFF	TGCAGTGCTAGAGATTTTTCCACTAGCGGGGGGCACAATGAGCAGTTCTTC
TRBD2	-	TRBV6-2/TRBV6-3	TRBJ2-3	CASARGSTDTQYF	TGTGCCTCGGCGCGGGGGAGCACAGATACGCAGTATTTT
-	-	TRBV15	TRBJ1-4	CATSRDGGDGEKLFF	TGTGCCACCAGCAGAGATGGGGGGGACGGTGAAAAACTGTTTTTT
-	many	TRBV10-3	TRBJ1-4	CAIQKGINEKLFF	TGTGCCATCCAGAAGGGAATCAATGAAAAACTGTTTTTT
-	many	TRBV10-3	TRBJ2-1	CAISQGWETSNEQFF	TGTGCCATCAGTCAGGGGTGGGAAACCTCCAATGAGCAGTTCTTC
-	few	TRBV12-3/TRBV12-4	TRBJ2-1	CASSSGTFSSYNEQFF	TGTGCCAGCAGCTCGGGGACATTTAGCTCCTACAATGAGCAGTTCTTC